The source of this T cell receptor beta chain is a study of shared clonotypes between healthy human individuals. Concerning this clone itself: Its antigen is not known.

Several immunoSEQ 96-well plates shared each subset's DNA, each plate a replicate. Sequencing used immunoSEQ multiplex PCR; TCRdb keeps in-frame clones, though not all of them. The repertoire holds about 2.4 million clones, with 90% to 95% as singletons. Broader study findings: Naive subsets, compared against memory subsets, generally had larger estimated richness values.

The CDR3 runs 16 residues. V dropped 0 bases and J dropped 7 bases, with 18 bases sitting between them. Germline V gives CDR1 MGHRA, CDR2 YSYEKL. The specimen sequenced was naive CD4+ T cells from PBMCs. Subset meaning: CD45RA+ positively selected. V is TRBV4-1 and J is TRBJ2-5; no definite D call. This clonotype originated in a man between 18 and 35 years old in good health. Some clones in this sample may be carry-over from other donors' samples. The CDR3 region is CASSQDPRTGYGTQYF. Written as DNA, the CDR3 is TGCGCCAGCAGCCAAGATCCTCGGACCGGATACGGGACCCAGTACTTC.